Presented here are 13 T cell receptor beta chains from one specimen sequenced in a study of identifying expanded T cells in peripheral blood. Clones were read by immunoSEQ multiplex PCR, and TCRdb kept only the in-frame ones, dropping some. Counted here are 100,000 to 150,000 clones, 70% to 90% occurring once; the ten biggest clones make up 8.4%. The material sequenced was blood. The receptors were gathered from a person between 18 and 69 years old in good health.

The rearrangement joins TRBV13 to TRBJ2-7; the D gene could be TRBD1 or TRBD2 (6 bases each). V lost 4 bases and J 3 bases, leaving 16 bases between the germline ends. Germline-derived CDR1 and CDR2 are PRHDT and FYEKMQ (reference sequence). The CDR3 length is 15 residues. Here the CDR3 DNA reads TGTGCCAGCAGCTCCAAATGGGGGGCCGACTACGAGCAGTACTTC. It codes for CASSSKWGADYEQYF.

This chain links TRBV5-1 with TRBJ2-2; D is undetermined. The CDR3 runs to 16 residues. Per the germline V gene, CDR1 is SGHRS and CDR2 is YFSETQ. Trimming took off 0 bases at V and 5 bases at J, with 14 bases between the two ends. The CDR3 reads CASSLGQRLGTGELFF. CDR3 bases: TGCGCCAGCAGCTTGGGTCAGCGCCTGGGGACCGGGGAGCTGTTTTTT.

This chain connects TRBV29-1 to TRBJ2-1, with 7 nucleotides matching TRBD2. This CDR3 spans 14 amino acids. V lost 4 bases, J lost 5 bases, and 8 bases stayed unmatched. CDR1 is SQVTM and CDR2 is ANQGSEA in the germline V gene. The CDR3 DNA is TGCAGCGTTGCTTTTTCCGGGGGGAACAATGAGCAGTTCTTC. It is translated as CSVAFSGGNNEQFF.

V usage is TRBV5-1 and J usage is TRBJ1-4; D gene uncertain. The V gene's germline CDR1 is SGHRS and CDR2 YFSETQ. V was pared by 4 bases and J by 1 base, with 14 bases between. CDR3 size: 16 residues. CDR3 in amino acids: CASSPGLSGTNEKLFF. CDR3 coding DNA: TGCGCCAGCAGCCCCGGGCTCAGTGGAACTAATGAAAAACTGTTTTTT.

As DNA, the CDR3 is TGTGCCAGTAGTTCCTCGGGACAGGGCGGCTATGGCTACACCTTC. Translation: CASSSSGQGGYGYTF. The chain couples TRBV19 to TRBJ1-2; 9 bases match TRBD1. The V gene's germline CDR1 is LNHDA and CDR2 SQIVND (reference sequence). The junction had 8 bases not matched to a gene; V was cut back by 5 bases and J by 4 bases. This CDR3 region has 15 residues. Together with reference TRBV19 and TRBJ1-2, the CDR3 gives the full variable domain: DGGITQSPKYLFRKEGQNVTLSCEQNLNHDAMYWYRQDPGQGLRLIYYSQIVNDFQKGDIAEGYSVSREKKESFPLTVTSAQKNPTAFYLCASSSSGQGGYGYTFGSGTRLTVV.

The chain couples TRBV7-2 to TRBJ2-3; perhaps TRBD2 as D (6 bases). Trimming removed 5 bases from V and 5 bases from J, with 11 bases in between. Germline CDR1 SGHTA, CDR2 FQGNSA. The CDR3 has 13 amino acids. The CDR3 loop is CASSESREDTQYF. Here the CDR3 DNA reads TGTGCCAGCAGCGAGTCGCGGGAAGATACGCAGTATTTT.

This clone was counted ten times or more. The germline gene is not matched at one end of the junction; a read error may be the cause. The chain joins TRBV7-8 to TRBJ2-7; D perhaps matches TRBD2 (6 bases). Germline CDR1 reads SGHVS; CDR2 reads FQNEAQ. This CDR3 is 12 amino acids long. The CDR3: CASSLARGAENF. Written as DNA, the CDR3 is TGTGCCAGCAGCTTAGCTCGCGGGGCCGAGAACTTC.

The chain joins TRBV7-8 to TRBJ2-6; 7 bases match TRBD1. V lost 2 bases, J lost 3 bases, and 4 bases stayed unmatched. Germline loops: CDR1 SGHVS, CDR2 FQNEAQ. This CDR3 is 16 amino acids long. CDR3 sequence: CASSLSDRVGANVLTF. The CDR3 region has the DNA TGTGCCAGCAGCTTAAGCGACAGGGTTGGGGCCAACGTCCTGACTTTC.

This clone has a handful of counts. This chain uses TRBV2 with TRBJ1-2, with D hard to call. CDR3 size: 11 residues. Between the trimmed V and J ends, which lost 3 bases and 2 bases, there was a span of 1 base. From germline, CDR1 is SNHLY and CDR2 FYNNEI. As DNA, the CDR3 is TGTGCCAGCAGTGACAACTATGGCTACACCTTC. It codes for CASSDNYGYTF.

The gene calls are TRBV2 and TRBJ2-5; D may be TRBD1 or TRBD2 (6 bases each). Germline values: CDR1 SNHLY, CDR2 FYNNEI. This CDR3 comprises 14 residues. V lost 7 bases to trimming and J lost 1 base, with 13 bases between them. CDR3 region: CASKGGPGQETQYF. CDR3 bases: TGTGCCAGCAAGGGGGGACCGGGCCAAGAGACCCAGTACTTC.

This chain links TRBV19 with TRBJ1-2, with 9 bases that match TRBD1. The V and J ends lost 5 bases and 1 base, in that order; junction bases with no gene match: 5. Per germline, CDR1 LNHDA and CDR2 SQIVND (reference sequence). The CDR3 length is 15 residues. The DNA of the CDR3 is TGTGCCAGTAGTCCCCGACAGGGGGTTAACTATGGCTACACCTTC. Protein sequence: CASSPRQGVNYGYTF.

The rearrangement uses TRBV7-9 and TRBJ2-3, with no clear D. V lost 8 bases to trimming and J lost 4 bases, with 1 base between them. The CDR3 has 9 residues. Germline CDR1 SEHNR, CDR2 FQNEAQ (reference sequence). The chain's CDR3 is CASSDTQYF. The CDR3, as DNA: TGTGCCAGCTCAGATACGCAGTATTTT. The entire variable domain, with the rest obtained from reference TRBV7-9 and TRBJ2-3, is as follows: DTGVSQNPRHKITKRGQNVTFRCDPISEHNRLYWYRQTLGQGPEFLTYFQNEAQLEKSRLLSDRFSAERPKGSFSTLEIQRTEQGDSAMYLCASSDTQYFGPGTRLTVL.

This clone was seen more than once but under ten times. The chain uses TRBV6-6 and TRBJ1-4; D is unresolved. Per the germline V gene, CDR1 is MNHNY and CDR2 is SVGAGI (reference sequence). CDR3 length: 13 amino acids. V gave up 2 bases and J gave up 5 bases, with 6 bases separating them. CDR3 protein: CASSYRGNEKLFF. CDR3 in DNA: TGTGCCAGCAGTTACCGAGGGAATGAAAAACTGTTTTTT.